This TCR beta chain emerged from a study of regulatory T cells in long-lasting Graves disease. A word on this clonotype: What it recognizes is unknown.

Specified time point: newly diagnosed GD, antithyroid drugs for less than 3 months. RNA extracted from PBMCs served as the sequencing template. Recruitment took place at an endocrinology department in Xi'an, China. Study-level results: The researchers studied only peripheral blood, not thyroid tissue.

Sequencing libraries for TCR beta were prepared with iRepertoire HTBI primers and Arm-PCR of CDR3 regions. In the source study's methods: Taken together, the samples had 62 TRBV and 13 to 15 TRBJ segments identified. TCRdb reanalysed the multiplex PCR reads using MiXCR and keeps one entry per CDR3 protein. V and J calls and clone size were set by TCRdb, not the authors. The data show about 330,000 distinct CDR3 sequences, 15% to 20% seen once. The CDR3 spans 15 residues. The germline V and J ends were trimmed by 5 bases and 4 bases, with 15 bases remaining between them. The sample was also linked to a second study, of T cells in Graves' hyperthyroidism and ophthalmopathy. That report notes: Ophthalmopathy and stable hyperthyroidism were told apart by a 13 V-J model.

This receptor was obtained from a woman younger than 30 with Graves disease. V usage is TRBV12-3 or TRBV12-4 and J usage is TRBJ1-5; D is perhaps TRBD1 (6 bases). Sample: peripheral blood mononuclear cells (PBMCs), taken at new diagnosis, from a patient treated with antithyroid drugs. CDR3 sequence reads: CASSRGGGRNQPQHF. The CDR3 DNA is TGTGCCAGCAGTCGGGGGGGGGGGCGGAATCAGCCCCAGCATTTT.